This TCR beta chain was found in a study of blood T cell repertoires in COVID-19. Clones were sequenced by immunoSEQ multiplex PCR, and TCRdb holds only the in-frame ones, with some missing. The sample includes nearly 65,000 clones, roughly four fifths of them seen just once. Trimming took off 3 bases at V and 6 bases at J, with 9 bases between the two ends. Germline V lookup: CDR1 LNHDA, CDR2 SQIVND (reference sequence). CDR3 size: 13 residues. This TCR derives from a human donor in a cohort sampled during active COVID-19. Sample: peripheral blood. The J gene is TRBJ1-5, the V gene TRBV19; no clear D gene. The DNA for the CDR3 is TGTGCCAGTAGTATCAATGGCGGTCAGCCCCAGCATTTT. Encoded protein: CASSINGGQPQHF.